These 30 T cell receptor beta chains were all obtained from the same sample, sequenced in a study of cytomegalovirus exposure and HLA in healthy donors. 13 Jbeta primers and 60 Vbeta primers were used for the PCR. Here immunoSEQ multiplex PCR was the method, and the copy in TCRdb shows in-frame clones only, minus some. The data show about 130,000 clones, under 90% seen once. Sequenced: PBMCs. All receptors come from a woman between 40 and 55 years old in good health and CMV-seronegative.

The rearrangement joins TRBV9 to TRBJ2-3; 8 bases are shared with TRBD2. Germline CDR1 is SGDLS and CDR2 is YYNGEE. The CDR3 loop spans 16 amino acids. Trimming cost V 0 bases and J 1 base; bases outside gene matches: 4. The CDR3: CASSVARRGGTDTQYF. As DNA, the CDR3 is TGTGCCAGCAGCGTAGCGAGGCGGGGGGGCACAGATACGCAGTATTTT.

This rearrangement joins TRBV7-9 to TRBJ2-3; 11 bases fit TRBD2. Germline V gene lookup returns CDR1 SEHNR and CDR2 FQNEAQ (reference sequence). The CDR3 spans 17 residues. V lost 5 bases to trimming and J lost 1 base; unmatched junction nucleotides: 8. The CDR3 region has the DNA TGTGCCAGCAGCCCACCAACGGGACTAGCGGGCACAGATACGCAGTATTTT. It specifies CASSPPTGLAGTDTQYF.

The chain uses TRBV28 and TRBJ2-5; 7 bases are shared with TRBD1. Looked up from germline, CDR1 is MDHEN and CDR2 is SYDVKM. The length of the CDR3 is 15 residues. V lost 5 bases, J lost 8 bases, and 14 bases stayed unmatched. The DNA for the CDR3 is TGTGCCAGCAGTCCCACAGGGGCCGGCTTGACTACCCAGTACTTC. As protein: CASSPTGAGLTTQYF.

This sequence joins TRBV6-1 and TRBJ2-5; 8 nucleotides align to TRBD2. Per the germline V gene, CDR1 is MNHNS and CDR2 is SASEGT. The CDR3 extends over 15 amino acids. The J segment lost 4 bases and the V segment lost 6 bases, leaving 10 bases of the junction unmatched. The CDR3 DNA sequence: TGTGCCAGCAGATACAGCGGGAGTGGCCCAGAGACCCAGTACTTC. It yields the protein CASRYSGSGPETQYF.

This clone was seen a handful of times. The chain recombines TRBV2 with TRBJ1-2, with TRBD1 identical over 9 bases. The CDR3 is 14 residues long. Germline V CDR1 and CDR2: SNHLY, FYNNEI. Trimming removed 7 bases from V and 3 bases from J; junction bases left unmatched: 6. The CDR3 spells CASTPDRGYYGYTF. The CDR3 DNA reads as TGTGCCAGCACCCCGGACAGGGGATACTATGGCTACACCTTC.

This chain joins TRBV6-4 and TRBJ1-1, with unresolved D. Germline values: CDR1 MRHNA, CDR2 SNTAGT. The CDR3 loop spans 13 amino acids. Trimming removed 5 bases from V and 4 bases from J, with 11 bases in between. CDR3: CASSLGVGTEAFF. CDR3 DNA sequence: TGTGCCAGCAGTCTCGGGGTGGGCACTGAAGCTTTCTTT.

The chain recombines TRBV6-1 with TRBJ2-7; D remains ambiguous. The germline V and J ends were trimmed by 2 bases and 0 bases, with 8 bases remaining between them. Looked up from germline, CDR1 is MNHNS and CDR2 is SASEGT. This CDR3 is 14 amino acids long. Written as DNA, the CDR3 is TGTGCCAGCAGTGAAAGCTGGAGCTCCTACGAGCAGTACTTC. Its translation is CASSESWSSYEQYF.

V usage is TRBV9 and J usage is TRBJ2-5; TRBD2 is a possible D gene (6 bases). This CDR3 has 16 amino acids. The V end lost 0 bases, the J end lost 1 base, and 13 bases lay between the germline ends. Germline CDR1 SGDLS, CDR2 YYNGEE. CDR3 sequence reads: CASSVGGGPTQETQYF. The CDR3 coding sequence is TGTGCCAGCAGCGTAGGAGGAGGGCCGACCCAAGAGACCCAGTACTTC.

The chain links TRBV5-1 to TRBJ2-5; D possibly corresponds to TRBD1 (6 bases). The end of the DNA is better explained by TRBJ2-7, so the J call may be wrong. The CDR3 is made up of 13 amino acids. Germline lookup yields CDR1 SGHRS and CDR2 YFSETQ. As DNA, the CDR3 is TGCGCCAGCAGCTTGGGGGGGCGGTACGAGCAGTACTTC. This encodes CASSLGGRYEQYF.

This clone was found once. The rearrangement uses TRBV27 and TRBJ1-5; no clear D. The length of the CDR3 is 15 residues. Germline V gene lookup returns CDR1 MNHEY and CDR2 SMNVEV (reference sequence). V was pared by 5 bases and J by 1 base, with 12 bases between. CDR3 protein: CASSPTTGSNQPQHF. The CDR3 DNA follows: TGTGCCAGCAGTCCGACGACGGGGAGCAATCAGCCCCAGCATTTT.

CDR3 nucleotides: TGTGCCAGCAGTCCGCCAAGGACAGGGATGAACACTGAAGCTTTCTTT. Translated, it gives CASSPPRTGMNTEAFF. The J gene is TRBJ1-1, the V gene TRBV28, with 8 bases lining up with TRBD1. The ends lost 5 bases at V and 0 bases at J; junction bases unmatched: 8. Germline V lookup: CDR1 MDHEN, CDR2 SYDVKM. The CDR3 length is 16 residues.

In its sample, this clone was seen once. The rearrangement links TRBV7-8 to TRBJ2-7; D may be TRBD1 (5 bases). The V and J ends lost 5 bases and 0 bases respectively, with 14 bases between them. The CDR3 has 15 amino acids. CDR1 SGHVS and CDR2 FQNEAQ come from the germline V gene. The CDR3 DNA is TGTGCCAGCAGCCCCGACAGCACAAACTCCTACGAGCAGTACTTC. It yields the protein CASSPDSTNSYEQYF.

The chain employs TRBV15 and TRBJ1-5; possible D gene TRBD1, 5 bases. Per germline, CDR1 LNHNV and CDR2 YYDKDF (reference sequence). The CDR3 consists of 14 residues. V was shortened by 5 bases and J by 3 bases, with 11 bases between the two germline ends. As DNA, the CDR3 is TGTGCCACCAGCTTAGGACAACCCAATCAGCCCCAGCATTTT. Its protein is CATSLGQPNQPQHF.

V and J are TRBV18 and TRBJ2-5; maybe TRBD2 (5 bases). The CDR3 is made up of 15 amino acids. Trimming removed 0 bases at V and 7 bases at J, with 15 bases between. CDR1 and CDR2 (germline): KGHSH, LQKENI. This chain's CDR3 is CASSPPEEIRGTQYF. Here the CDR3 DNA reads TGTGCCAGCTCACCACCCGAAGAGATTCGGGGGACCCAGTACTTC.

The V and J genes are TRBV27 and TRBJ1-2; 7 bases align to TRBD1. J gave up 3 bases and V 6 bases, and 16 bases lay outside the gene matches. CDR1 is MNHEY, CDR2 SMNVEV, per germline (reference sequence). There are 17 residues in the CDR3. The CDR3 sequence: CASSPELGRGTDYGYTF. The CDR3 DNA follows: TGTGCCAGCAGCCCAGAGTTAGGGCGCGGGACAGACTATGGCTACACCTTC.

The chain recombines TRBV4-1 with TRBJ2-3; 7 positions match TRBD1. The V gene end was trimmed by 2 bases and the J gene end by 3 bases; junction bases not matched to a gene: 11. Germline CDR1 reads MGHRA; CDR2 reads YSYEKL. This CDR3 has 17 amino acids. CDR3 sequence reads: CASSQSPAGGETDTQYF. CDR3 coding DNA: TGCGCCAGCAGCCAAAGTCCGGCAGGGGGTGAAACAGATACGCAGTATTTT.

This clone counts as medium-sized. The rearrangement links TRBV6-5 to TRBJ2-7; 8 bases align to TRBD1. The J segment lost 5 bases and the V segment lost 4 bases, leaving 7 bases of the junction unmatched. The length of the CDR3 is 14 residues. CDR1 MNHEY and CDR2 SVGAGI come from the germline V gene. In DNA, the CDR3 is TGTGCCAGCAGTTCCCCGGGACAGGAGGACGAGCAGTACTTC. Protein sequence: CASSSPGQEDEQYF.

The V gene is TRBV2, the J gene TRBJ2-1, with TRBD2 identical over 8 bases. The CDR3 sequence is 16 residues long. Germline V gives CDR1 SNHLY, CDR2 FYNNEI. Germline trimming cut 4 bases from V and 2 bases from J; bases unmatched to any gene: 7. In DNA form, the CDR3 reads TGTGCCAGCAGTGTTACGGAGCGGGAGCCCTACAATGAGCAGTTCTTC. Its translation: CASSVTEREPYNEQFF.

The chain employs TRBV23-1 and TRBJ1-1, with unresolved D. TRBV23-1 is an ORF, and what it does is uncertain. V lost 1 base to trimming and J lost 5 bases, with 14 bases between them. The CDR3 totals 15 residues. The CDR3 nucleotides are TGCGCCAGCAGTCAATTAAAGAATCGGAGGACTGAAGCTTTCTTT. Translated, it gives CASSQLKNRRTEAFF.

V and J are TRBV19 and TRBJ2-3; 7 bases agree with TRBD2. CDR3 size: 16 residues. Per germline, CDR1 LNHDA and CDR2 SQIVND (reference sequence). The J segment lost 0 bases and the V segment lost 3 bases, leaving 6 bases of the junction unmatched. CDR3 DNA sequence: TGTGCCAGTAGTATGGGGGGGATCACTAGCACAGATACGCAGTATTTT. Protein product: CASSMGGITSTDTQYF.

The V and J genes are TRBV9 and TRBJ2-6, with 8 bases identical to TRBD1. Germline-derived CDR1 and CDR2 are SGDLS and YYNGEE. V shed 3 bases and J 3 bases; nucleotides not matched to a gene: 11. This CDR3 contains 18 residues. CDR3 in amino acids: CASSAGQGVRDGANVLTF. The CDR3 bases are TGTGCCAGCAGCGCAGGACAGGGAGTGCGGGATGGGGCCAACGTCCTGACTTTC.

The CDR3 region has the DNA TGTGCCAGCAGCGAGGACTATGGCTACACCTTC. Translating it yields CASSEDYGYTF. This chain uses TRBV11-2 with TRBJ1-2; D remains ambiguous. CDR1 and CDR2 (germline): SGHAT, FQNNGV. V gave up 5 bases and J gave up 3 bases, with 4 bases separating them. This CDR3 is built from 11 residues.

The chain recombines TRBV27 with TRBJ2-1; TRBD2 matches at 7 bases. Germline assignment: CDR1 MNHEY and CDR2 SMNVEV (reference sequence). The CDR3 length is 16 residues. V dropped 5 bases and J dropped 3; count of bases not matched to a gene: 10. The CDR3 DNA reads TGTGCCAGCAGTCCCCCGGCGGGAGCCTTCTACAATGAGCAGTTCTTC. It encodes CASSPPAGAFYNEQFF.

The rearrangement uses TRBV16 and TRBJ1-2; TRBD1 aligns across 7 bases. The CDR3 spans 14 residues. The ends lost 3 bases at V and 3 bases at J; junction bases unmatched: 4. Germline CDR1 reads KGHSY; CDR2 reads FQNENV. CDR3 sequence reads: CASSQQGGYYGYTF. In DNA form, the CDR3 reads TGTGCCAGCAGCCAGCAGGGGGGTTACTATGGCTACACCTTC.

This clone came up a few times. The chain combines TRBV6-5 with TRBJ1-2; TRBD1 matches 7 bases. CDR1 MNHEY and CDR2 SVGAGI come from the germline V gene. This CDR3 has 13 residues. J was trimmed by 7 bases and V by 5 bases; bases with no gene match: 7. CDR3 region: CASSPGTAAGYTF. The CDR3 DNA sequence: TGTGCCAGCAGTCCCGGGACAGCGGCTGGCTACACCTTC.

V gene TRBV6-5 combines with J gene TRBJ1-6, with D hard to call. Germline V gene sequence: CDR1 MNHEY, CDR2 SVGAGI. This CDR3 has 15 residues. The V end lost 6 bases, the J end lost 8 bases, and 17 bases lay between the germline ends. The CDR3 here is CASRNENTGYSPLHF. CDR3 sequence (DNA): TGTGCCAGCAGGAACGAAAATACGGGATATTCACCCCTCCACTTT.

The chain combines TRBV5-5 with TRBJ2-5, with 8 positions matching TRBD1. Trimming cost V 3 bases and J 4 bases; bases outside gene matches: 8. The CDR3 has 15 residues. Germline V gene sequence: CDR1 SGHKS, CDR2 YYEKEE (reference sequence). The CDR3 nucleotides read TGTGCCAGCAGCTCTCCCGTGGGGACAGGAGAGACCCAGTACTTC. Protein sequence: CASSSPVGTGETQYF.

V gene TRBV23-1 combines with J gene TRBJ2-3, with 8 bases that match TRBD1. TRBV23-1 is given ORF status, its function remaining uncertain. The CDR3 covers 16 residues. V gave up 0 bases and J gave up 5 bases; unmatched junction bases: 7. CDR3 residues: CASSQSTRTGIDTQYF. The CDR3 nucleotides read TGCGCCAGCAGTCAATCAACGAGGACAGGGATAGATACGCAGTATTTT.

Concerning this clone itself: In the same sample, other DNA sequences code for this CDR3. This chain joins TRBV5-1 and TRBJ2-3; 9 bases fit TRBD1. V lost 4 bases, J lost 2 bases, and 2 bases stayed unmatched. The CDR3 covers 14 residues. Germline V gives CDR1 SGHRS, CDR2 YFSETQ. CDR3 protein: CASSRDRATDTQYF. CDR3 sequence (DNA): TGCGCCAGCAGCCGGGACAGGGCCACAGATACGCAGTATTTT.

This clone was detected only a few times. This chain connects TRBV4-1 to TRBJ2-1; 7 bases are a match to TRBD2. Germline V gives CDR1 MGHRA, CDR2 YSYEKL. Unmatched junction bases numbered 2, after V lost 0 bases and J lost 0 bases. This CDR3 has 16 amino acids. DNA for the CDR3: TGCGCCAGCAGCCAAGATGGGGGGGGCTCCTACAATGAGCAGTTCTTC. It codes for CASSQDGGGSYNEQFF.